The T cell receptor beta chain under discussion was sequenced for a study of T cell repertoires in cytomegalovirus infection. Turning to the study itself: Public signatures in TCR beta pointed to CMV infection and matching HLA type.

Study results and limitations: In two of eight donors, the top clonotype was HLA-C-restricted CMV-specific. Pooled public TCR beta family frequency picked out CMV carriers with the relevant HLA.

From the reads, TCRdb called clonotypes with MiXCR, one entry per CDR3 protein. This sample has approximately 200,000 distinct CDR3 sequences; roughly 30% occur once, and the top ten carry approximately 30%. As to this clonotype: What it binds is unknown.

This TCR was sampled from a human donor in good health (CMV status not recorded). Some clones in this sample may be carry-over from other donors' samples. Sequencing was performed on PBMCs.

The CDR3 reads CASSVWALEGDEQYF. The CDR3 DNA follows: TGTGCCAGCAGTGTCTGGGCTCTCGAAGGGGACGAGCAGTACTTC. V usage is TRBV6-5 and J usage is TRBJ2-7; perhaps TRBD1 as D (5 bases). Germline V CDR1 and CDR2: MNHEY, SVGAGI. The CDR3 covers 15 residues. V shed 5 bases and J shed 5 bases, with 19 bases lying between them.